Detailed here is one T cell receptor (beta chain). Its specificity is unknown. This specimen comes from a study of early T cells in non-severe SARS-CoV-2 infection. Study summary: Chains stayed unpaired after sequencing of bulk RNA from unsorted whole blood. Study-level findings and limits: Anti-spike CD8 responses were favored by VDJdb matching, which missed private and CD4 specificities.

Unique molecular identifiers (one per individual cDNA molecule) were attached. TCRdb called the 5' RACE reads again in MiXCR, with one record for every CDR3 protein. The sample lists about 100,000 distinct CDR3 sequences, roughly 13% seen once, with around 2.4% in the top ten. Germline CDR1 reads SEHNR; CDR2 reads FQNEAQ (reference sequence). This CDR3 region has 15 residues. The V end was cut by 8 bases, the J end by 7 bases, with 21 bases between. The TCR was taken from an adult who was a healthcare worker with PCR-confirmed SARS-CoV-2 infection or an uninfected control (not recorded which). Sequencing used whole blood. The V gene is TRBV7-9, the J gene TRBJ1-5; D might be TRBD1 (5 bases). CDR3 amino acids: CASPFYQGGGQPQHF. DNA of the CDR3: TGTGCCAGCCCCTTTTATCAGGGAGGCGGGCAGCCCCAGCATTTT.